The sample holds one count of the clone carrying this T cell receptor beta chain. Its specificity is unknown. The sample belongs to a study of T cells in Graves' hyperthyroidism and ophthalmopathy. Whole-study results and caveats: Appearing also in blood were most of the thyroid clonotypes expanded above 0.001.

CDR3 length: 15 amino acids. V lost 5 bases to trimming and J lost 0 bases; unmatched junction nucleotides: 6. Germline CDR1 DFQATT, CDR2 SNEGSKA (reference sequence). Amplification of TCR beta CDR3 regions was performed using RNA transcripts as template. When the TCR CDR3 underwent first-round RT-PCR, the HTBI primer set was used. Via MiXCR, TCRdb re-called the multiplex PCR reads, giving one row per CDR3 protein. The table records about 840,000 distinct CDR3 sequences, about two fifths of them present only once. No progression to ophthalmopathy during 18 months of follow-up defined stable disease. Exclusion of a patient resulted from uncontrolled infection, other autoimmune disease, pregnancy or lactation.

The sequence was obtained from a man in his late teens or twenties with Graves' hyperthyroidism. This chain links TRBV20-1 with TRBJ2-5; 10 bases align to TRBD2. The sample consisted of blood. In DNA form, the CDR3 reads TGCAGTGCTCCTAGCGGGGGATCGTACCAAGAGACCCAGTACTTC. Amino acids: CSAPSGGSYQETQYF.